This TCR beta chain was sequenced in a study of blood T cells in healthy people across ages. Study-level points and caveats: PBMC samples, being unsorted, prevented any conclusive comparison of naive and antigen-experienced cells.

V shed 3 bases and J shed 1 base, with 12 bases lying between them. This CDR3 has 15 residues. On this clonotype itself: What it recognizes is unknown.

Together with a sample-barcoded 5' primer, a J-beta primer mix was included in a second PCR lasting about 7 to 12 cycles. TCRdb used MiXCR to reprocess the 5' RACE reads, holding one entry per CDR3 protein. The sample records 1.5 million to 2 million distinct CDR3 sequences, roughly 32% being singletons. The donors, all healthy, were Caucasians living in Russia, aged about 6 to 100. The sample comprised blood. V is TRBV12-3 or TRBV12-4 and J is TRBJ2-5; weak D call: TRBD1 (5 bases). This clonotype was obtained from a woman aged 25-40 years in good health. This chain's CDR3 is CASSLGRGLQETQYF. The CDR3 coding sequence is TGTGCCAGCAGTTTGGGTAGGGGTCTCCAAGAGACCCAGTACTTC.